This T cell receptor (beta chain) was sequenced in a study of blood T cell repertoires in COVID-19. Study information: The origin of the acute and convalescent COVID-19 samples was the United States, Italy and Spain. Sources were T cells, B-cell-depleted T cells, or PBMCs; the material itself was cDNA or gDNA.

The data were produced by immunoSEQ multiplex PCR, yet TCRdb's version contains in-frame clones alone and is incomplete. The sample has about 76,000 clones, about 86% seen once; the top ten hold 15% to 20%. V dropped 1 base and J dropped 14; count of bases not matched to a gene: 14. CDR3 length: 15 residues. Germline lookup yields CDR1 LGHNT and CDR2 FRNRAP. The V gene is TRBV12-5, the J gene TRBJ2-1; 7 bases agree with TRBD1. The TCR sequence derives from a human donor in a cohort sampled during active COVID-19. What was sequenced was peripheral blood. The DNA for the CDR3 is TGTGCTAGTGGTTTGGATTCGACCCCGACAGGGATAAAGTTCTTC. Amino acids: CASGLDSTPTGIKFF.